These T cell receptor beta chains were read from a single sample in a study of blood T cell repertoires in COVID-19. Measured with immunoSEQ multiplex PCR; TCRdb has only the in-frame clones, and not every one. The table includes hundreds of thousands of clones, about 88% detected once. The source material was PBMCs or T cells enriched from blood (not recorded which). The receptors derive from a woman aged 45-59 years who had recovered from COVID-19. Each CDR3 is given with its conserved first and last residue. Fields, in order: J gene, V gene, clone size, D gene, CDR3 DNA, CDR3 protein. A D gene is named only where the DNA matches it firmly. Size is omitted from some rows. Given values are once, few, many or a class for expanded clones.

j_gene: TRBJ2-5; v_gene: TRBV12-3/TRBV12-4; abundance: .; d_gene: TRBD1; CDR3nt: TGTGCCAGCACCCCGGGACAGGGTAGGACCCAGTACTTC; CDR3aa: CASTPGQGRTQYF
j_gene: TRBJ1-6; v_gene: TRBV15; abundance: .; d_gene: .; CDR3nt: TGTGCCACCAGCAGAGATACAGGGATGGTAATTTCACCCCTCCACTTT; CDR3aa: CATSRDTGMVISPLHF
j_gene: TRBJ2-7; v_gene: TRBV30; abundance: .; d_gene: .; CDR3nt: TGTGCCTGGAGTGTATCGAGGCGTTCCCGGGGAGACGAGCAGTACTTC; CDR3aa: CAWSVSRRSRGDEQYF
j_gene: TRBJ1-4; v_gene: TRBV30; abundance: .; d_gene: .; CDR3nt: TGTGCCTGGAGCGGGGGGGGTATAATGATGGAACTGTTTTTT; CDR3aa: CAWSGGGIMMELFF
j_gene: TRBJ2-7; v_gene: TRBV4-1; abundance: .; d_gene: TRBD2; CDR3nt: TGCGCCAGCAGTCCCGGGAGGGCGTTATACCAGTACTTC; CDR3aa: CASSPGRALYQYF
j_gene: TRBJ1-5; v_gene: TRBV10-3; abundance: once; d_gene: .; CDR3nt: TGTGCCATCAGCGCAGGGGACGGCAATCAGCCCCAGCATTTT; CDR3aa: CAISAGDGNQPQHF
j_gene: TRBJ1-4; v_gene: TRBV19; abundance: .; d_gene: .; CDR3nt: TGTGCCAGTAGTAATCCAGGCCGGATGACTAATGAAAAACTGTTTTTT; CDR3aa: CASSNPGRMTNEKLFF
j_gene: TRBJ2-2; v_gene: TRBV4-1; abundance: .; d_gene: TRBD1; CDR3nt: TGCGCCAGCAGCCAAGGGGCGACAGGGGTCACCGGGGAGCTGTTTTTT; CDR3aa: CASSQGATGVTGELFF
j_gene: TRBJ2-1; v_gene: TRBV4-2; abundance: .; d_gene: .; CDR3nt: TGTGCCAGCAGCCAATTAGTCATGGGGACAGAGCAGTTCTTC; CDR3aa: CASSQLVMGTEQFF
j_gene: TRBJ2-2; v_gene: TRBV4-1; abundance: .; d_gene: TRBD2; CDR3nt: TGCGCCAGCAGCCAAGAATCAGCGGGGCTGGGCACCGGGGAGCTGTTTTTT; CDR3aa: CASSQESAGLGTGELFF
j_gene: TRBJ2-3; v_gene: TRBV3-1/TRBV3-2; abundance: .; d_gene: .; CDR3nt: TGTGCCAGCAGCCCACGGGAGCGAGTCACAGATACGCAGTATTTT; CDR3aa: CASSPRERVTDTQYF
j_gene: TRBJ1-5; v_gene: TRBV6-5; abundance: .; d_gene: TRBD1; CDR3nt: TGTGCCAGCACCAAAGACAGGGGAGGCGGTCAGCCCCAGCATTTT; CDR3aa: CASTKDRGGGQPQHF
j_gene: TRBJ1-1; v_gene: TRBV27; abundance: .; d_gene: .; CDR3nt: TGTGCCAGCAGTTTAAGGCAGGGAAATAAAGCTTTCTTT; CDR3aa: CASSLRQGNKAFF
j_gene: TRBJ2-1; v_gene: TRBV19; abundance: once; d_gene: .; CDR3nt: TGTGCCAGTAGTATAGTCCGAGGAGCCGATGAGCAGTTCTTC; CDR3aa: CASSIVRGADEQFF
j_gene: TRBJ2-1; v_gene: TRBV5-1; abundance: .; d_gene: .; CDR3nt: TGCGCCAGCAGCTCTGATTCCGGACAGAACAATGAGCAGTTCTTC; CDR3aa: CASSSDSGQNNEQFF
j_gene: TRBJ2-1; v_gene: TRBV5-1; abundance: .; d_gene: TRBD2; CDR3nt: TGCGCCAGCAGTCCCAGGACTAGCGGAGAGTACAATGAGCAGTTCTTC; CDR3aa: CASSPRTSGEYNEQFF
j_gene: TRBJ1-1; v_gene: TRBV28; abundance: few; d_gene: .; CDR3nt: TGTGCCAGCAGTTTCCGGGGGTACGGCACTGAAGCTTTCTTT; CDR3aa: CASSFRGYGTEAFF
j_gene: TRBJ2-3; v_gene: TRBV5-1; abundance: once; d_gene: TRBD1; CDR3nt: TGCGCCAGCAGCCCGGGACAGGCTACGCAGTATTTT; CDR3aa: CASSPGQATQYF
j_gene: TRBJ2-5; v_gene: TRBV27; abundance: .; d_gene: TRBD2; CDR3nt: TGTGCCAACTACCTGTACACCGGGACTACGTCCTACCAAGAGACCCAGTACTTC; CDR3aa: CANYLYTGTTSYQETQYF
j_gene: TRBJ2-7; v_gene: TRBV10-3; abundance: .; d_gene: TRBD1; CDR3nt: TGTGCCATCAGAGTTTCTCCCACAGGGGCGCGCGAGCAGTACTTC; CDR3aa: CAIRVSPTGAREQYF
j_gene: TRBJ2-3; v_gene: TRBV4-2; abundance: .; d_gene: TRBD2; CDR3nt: TGTGCCAGCAGCCAAGAGCGACTAGCGGGAGCGGGCACAGATACGCAGTATTTT; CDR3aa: CASSQERLAGAGTDTQYF
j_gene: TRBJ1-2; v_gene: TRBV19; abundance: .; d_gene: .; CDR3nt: TGTGCCAGTATGAGGGGGATAAACTATGGCTACACCTTC; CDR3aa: CASMRGINYGYTF
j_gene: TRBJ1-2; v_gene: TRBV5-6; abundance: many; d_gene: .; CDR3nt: TGTGCCAGCAGCCGACAGGAGGTGAACTATGGCTACACCTTC; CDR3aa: CASSRQEVNYGYTF
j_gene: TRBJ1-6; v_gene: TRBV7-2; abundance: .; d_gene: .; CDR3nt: TGTGCCAGCAGCTTAGAACGGAATTCACCCCTCCACTTT; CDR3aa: CASSLERNSPLHF
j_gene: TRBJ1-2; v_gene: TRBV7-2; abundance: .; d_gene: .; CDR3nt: TGTGCCAGCAGCTCCAGGGGTGGGGATGGCTACACCTTC; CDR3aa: CASSSRGGDGYTF
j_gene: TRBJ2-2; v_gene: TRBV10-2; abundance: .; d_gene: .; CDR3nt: TGCGCCAGCATTGGGACTGGAGGGCCATTCCCGACCGGGGAGCTGTTTTTT; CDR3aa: CASIGTGGPFPTGELFF
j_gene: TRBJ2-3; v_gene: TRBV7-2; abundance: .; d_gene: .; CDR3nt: TGTGCCAGCAGCTTACAGGGAATTACAGATACGCAGTATTTT; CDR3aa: CASSLQGITDTQYF
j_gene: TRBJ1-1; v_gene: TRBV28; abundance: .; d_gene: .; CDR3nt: TGTGCCAGCAGTTTAAATTCGGGTGAAGCTTTCTTT; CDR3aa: CASSLNSGEAFF
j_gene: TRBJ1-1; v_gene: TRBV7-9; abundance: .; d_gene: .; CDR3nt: TGTGCCAGCAGCGCTCGCGACAGGAGTCCTCGGACTGAAGCTTTCTTT; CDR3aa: CASSARDRSPRTEAFF
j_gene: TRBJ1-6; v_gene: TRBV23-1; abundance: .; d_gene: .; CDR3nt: TGCGTCTCGGCGGTGCCTAGCTCCTATAATTCACCCCTCCACTTT; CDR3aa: CVSAVPSSYNSPLHF
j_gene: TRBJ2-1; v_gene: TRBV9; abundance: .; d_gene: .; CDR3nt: TGTGCCAGCAGCGTAGCGGCAGGGTACAATGAGCAGTTCTTC; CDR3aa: CASSVAAGYNEQFF